This T cell receptor (beta chain) is drawn from a study of T cell responses to AZD1222 COVID-19 vaccine. The study, taken as a whole, reports: Spike-specific TCR breadth and depth were elevated following two AZD1222 doses.

V gave up 3 bases and J gave up 3 bases, with 2 bases separating them. The V gene's germline CDR1 is LNHDA and CDR2 SQIVND (reference sequence). This CDR3 has 11 amino acids. Details on this clone: Antigen: not known.

Produced via immunoSEQ multiplex PCR; TCRdb's table is partial and in-frame only. The table has fewer than 150,000 clones, 80% to 95% seen once. Sample: peripheral blood, taken on day 0 of AZD1222 vaccination. The origin of this receptor is an adult in good health. The chain combines TRBV19 with TRBJ1-2; D is uncertain. The CDR3 sequence is CASSIDYGYTF. As DNA, the CDR3 is TGTGCCAGTAGTATCGACTATGGCTACACCTTC.